The entry that follows covers one TCR beta chain sequence. Its antigen is not yet known. Nothing much larger sits one base from this clone, and base qualities are not available. Per the germline V gene, SGHTA is the CDR1 and FQGNSA is the CDR2. The CDR3 numbers 15 residues from cysteine through phenylalanine. Kept here is only the CDR3 DNA, which spans 45 bases and is read in frame from base 1. V loses 5 bases of germline sequence and J loses 1 base, and the interval between the two ends is 11 bases. This sample stems from a study of shared T cell receptors in the human thymus (dated by TCRdb to about 2021). Some background on the complete study: The study examined how self-reactive, shared T-cell receptor alpha chains are generated in the human thymus.

The library relied on the immunoSEQ multiplex PCR assay. TCRdb provides this immuneACCESS table in a form limited to in-frame rearrangements. Some clones are lacking; in checked studies, under half of them reflect an unresolved V gene, and why the rest are absent is not known. A total of about 660,000 clones appear in this sample, around nine tenths of them only once. The ten top clones hold 0.0095% to 0.012% of the sample. The sample was also linked to a second study, of human thymus T cells. The second study's paper adds: Donors were immunologically healthy infants undergoing open corrective cardiac surgery for congenital heart defects in Finland. Thymus tissue was collected as surgical resects that were removed during corrective cardiac surgery. Both the thymic and the peripheral blood repertoires appeared to show biased V and J gene segment usage. The related research reported highly overlapping thymic TCR repertoires among unrelated individuals. The study described the TCR alpha and beta repertoires in roughly 8 infant thymus samples and four matching peripheral blood samples. The cohort included several male and a couple of female infants, with donor ages spanning 7 to 244 days. Thymocytes were freed from the tissue by mechanical means and kept at -70 degrees C as pellets of roughly 9-33 million cells. A QIAsymphony instrument was used to extract genomic DNA from frozen cell pellets. Using the immunoSEQ multiplex PCR assay, the TCRB and TCRAD loci were amplified from a standardized quantity of quality-controlled genomic DNA. The amplicons spanned the V(D)J region and were long enough to cover the CDR3 and allow V and J genes to be identified. Amplicon sequencing was performed on an Illumina platform through the commercial immunoSEQ service. Corrections for primer bias and sequencing errors followed previously described methods, while TCRAD and TCRB definitions were based on the IMGT database. The repertoires were analysed using immunoSEQ Analyzer 3.0 and VDJTools for basic statistics, V/J segment usage, diversity estimates, rarefaction and pairwise overlap. Diversity was estimated with Chao1, ChaoE, Efron-Thisted, Shannon and inverse Simpson indices, and also on datasets down-sampled to the smallest sample. Repertoire overlap used strict matching of CDR3 nucleotide sequence, V gene and J gene, with Jaccard-based multidimensional scaling clustering. Thymus samples yielded on average roughly 790,000 unique TCRB clonotypes, compared with 80,000 to 85,000 from blood samples.

The clonotype comes from a boy under two years old with a congenital heart defect. Donor details come from another sample of the same person, matched by shared clones. The sequence links TRBV7-2 to TRBJ2-2, and the D gene may be TRBD1, 6 bases matching. Sequencing was performed on thymocytes. The DNA sequence is TGTGCCAGCAGCCCGACAGGATTGAACACCGGGGAGCTGTTTTTT. Its protein is CASSPTGLNTGELFF.